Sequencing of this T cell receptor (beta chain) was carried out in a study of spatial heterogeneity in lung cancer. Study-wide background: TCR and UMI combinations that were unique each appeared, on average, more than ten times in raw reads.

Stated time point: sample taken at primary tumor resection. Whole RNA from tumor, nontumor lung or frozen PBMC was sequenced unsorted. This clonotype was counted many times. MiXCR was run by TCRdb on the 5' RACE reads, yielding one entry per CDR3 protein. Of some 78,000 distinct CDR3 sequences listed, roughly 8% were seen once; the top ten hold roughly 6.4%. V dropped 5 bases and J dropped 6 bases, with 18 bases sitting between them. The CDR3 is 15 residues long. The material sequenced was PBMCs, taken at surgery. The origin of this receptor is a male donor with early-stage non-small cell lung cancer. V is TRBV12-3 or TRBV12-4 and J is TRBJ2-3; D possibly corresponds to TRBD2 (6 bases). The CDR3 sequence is CASSAAGRIRDTQYF. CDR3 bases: TGTGCCAGCAGTGCCGCGGGGCGAATTAGGGATACGCAGTATTTT.